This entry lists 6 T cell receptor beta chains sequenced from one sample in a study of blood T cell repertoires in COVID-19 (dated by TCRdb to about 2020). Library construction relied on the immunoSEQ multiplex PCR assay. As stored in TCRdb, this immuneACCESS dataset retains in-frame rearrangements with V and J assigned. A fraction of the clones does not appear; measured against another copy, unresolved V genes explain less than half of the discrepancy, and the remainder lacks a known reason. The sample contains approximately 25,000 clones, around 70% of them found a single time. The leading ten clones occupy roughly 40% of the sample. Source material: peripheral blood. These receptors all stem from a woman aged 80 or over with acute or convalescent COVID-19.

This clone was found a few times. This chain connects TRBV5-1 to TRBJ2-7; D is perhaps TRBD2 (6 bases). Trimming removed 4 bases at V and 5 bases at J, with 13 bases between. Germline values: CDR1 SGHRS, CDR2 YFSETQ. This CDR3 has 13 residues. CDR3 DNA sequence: TGCGCCAGCAGCCCTCAAGCGGGTCACGAGCAGTACTTC. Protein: CASSPQAGHEQYF.

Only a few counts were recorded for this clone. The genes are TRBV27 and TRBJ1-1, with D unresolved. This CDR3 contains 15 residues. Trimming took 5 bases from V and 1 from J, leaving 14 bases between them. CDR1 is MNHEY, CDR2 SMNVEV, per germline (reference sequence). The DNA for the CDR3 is TGTGCCAGCAGTAAGGGAGGGATCGGGAACACTGAAGCTTTCTTT. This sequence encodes CASSKGGIGNTEAFF.

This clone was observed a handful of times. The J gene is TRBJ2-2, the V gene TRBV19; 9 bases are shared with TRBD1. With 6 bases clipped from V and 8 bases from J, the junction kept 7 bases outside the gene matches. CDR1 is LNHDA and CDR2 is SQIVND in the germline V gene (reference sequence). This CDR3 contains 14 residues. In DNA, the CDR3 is TGTGCCAGTAGGGAGACAGGGGGACAGGGGGAGCTGTTTTTT. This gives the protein CASRETGGQGELFF. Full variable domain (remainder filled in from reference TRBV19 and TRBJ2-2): DGGITQSPKYLFRKEGQNVTLSCEQNLNHDAMYWYRQDPGQGLRLIYYSQIVNDFQKGDIAEGYSVSREKKESFPLTVTSAQKNPTAFYLCASRETGGQGELFFGEGSRLTVL.

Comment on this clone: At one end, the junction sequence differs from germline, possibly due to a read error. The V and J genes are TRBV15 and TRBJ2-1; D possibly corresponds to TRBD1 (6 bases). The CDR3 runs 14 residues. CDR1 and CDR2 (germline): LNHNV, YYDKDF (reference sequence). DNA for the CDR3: TGTGCCACCAGCAGAGCATCCAGGGGTACCGTAGGGGTCTTC. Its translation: CATSRASRGTVGVF.

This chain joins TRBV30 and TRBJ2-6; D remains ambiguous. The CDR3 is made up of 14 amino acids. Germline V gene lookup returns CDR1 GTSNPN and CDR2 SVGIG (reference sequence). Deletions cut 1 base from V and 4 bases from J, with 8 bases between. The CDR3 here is CAWSGSFGANVLTF. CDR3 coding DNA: TGTGCCTGGAGTGGGAGTTTCGGGGCCAACGTCCTGACTTTC.

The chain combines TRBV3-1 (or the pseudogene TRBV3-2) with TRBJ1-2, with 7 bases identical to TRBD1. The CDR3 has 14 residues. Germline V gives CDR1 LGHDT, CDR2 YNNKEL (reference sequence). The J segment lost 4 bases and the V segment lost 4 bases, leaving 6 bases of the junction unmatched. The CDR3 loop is CASSRDRLLYGYTF. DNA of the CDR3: TGTGCCAGCAGCCGGGACAGATTGCTCTATGGCTACACCTTC.